The 15 T cell receptor beta chains listed next were all sequenced from one sample in a study of shared clonotypes between healthy human individuals. Generated by immunoSEQ multiplex PCR, the TCRdb table keeps only in-frame clones and is missing some. The table includes more than 2,000,000 clones, roughly 92% detected once. Sequences were obtained from naive CD4+ T cells sorted from blood. Specified subset: CD45RA+ positively selected. The receptors shown here come from a man aged 18 to 29 in good health.

This clone was counted a few times. The CDR3 loop is CATSVGTGLEQYF. CDR3 bases: TGTGCCACCTCAGTGGGGACAGGTCTCGAGCAGTACTTC. The V gene is TRBV19, the J gene TRBJ2-7; 8 bases line up with TRBD1. After removal of 10 bases from V and 6 bases from J, the junction contained 11 bases not matched to a gene. This CDR3 has 13 residues. Germline V gene data show CDR1 as LNHDA and CDR2 as SQIVND (reference sequence). The full variable domain, rest sourced from reference TRBV19 and TRBJ2-7, is DGGITQSPKYLFRKEGQNVTLSCEQNLNHDAMYWYRQDPGQGLRLIYYSQIVNDFQKGDIAEGYSVSREKKESFPLTVTSAQKNPTAFYLCATSVGTGLEQYFGPGTRLTVT.

The rearrangement uses TRBV6-1 and TRBJ1-5; possible D gene TRBD1, 6 bases. The CDR3 extends over 14 amino acids. The V gene's germline CDR1 is MNHNS and CDR2 SASEGT. Trimming cost V 4 bases and J 10 bases, with 17 bases left between them. In DNA form, the CDR3 reads TGTGCCAGCAGTGCGATGTGGACAGAAGGTCCCCAGCATTTT. This translates into CASSAMWTEGPQHF.

The rearrangement links TRBV7-9 to TRBJ1-1; D remains ambiguous. The CDR3 sequence is 14 residues long. V lost 5 bases to trimming and J lost 1 base, with 11 bases between them. Germline V gives CDR1 SEHNR, CDR2 FQNEAQ (reference sequence). As DNA, the CDR3 is TGTGCCAGCAGCGAGACGATATCGAACACTGAAGCTTTCTTT. Its protein product is CASSETISNTEAFF.

Remarks on this clone: The sample has other DNA sequences that encode this CDR3 too. The rearrangement joins TRBV7-2 to TRBJ1-1; D uncertain. The CDR3 totals 14 residues. Trimming took off 1 base at V and 1 base at J, with 7 bases between the two ends. Germline-derived CDR1 and CDR2 are SGHTA and FQGNSA. The CDR3 nucleotides are TGTGCCAGCAGCTTAGTTGCAGGGAACACTGAAGCTTTCTTT. The encoded protein is CASSLVAGNTEAFF.

This clone has just one count. The germline gene is not matched at one end of the junction; a read error may be the cause. CDR3 protein: CSVEGLAGSETQYF. Here the CDR3 DNA reads TGCAGCGTAGAAGGACTAGCGGGGTCAGAGACCCAGTACTTC. The chain links TRBV29-1 to TRBJ2-5, with 12 bases matching TRBD2. The germline V gene encodes CDR1 SQVTM and CDR2 ANQGSEA. This CDR3 comprises 14 residues.

The chain has TRBV5-1 and TRBJ2-3; TRBD2 aligns across 13 bases. Trimming removed 4 bases from V and 2 bases from J; junction bases left unmatched: 4. CDR1 is SGHRS, CDR2 YFSETQ, per germline. CDR3 length: 16 amino acids. The CDR3 DNA sequence: TGCGCCAGCAGCACGGGACTAGCGGGGCACACAGATACGCAGTATTTT. As protein: CASSTGLAGHTDTQYF.

The V call is TRBV19, the J call TRBJ2-2, with TRBD1 identical over 7 bases. Unmatched junction bases numbered 7, after V lost 6 bases and J lost 6 bases. This CDR3 contains 14 residues. Germline CDR1 reads LNHDA; CDR2 reads SQIVND (reference sequence). CDR3 sequence reads: CASSKTGWAGELFF. The CDR3 region has the DNA TGTGCCAGTAGCAAGACAGGGTGGGCCGGGGAGCTGTTTTTT.

V gene TRBV11-1 combines with J gene TRBJ2-5; 7 bases align to TRBD1. Germline CDR1 and CDR2: SGHAT and FQDESV (reference sequence). The CDR3 extends over 15 amino acids. J lost 3 bases, V lost 4 bases, and 8 bases had no gene match. CDR3 bases: TGTGCCAGCAGCTCGCCCGGGACAGCCGAAGAGACCCAGTACTTC. Translated, it gives CASSSPGTAEETQYF. Full variable domain (rest looked up from reference TRBV11-1 and TRBJ2-5): EAEVAQSPRYKITEKSQAVAFWCDPISGHATLYWYRQILGQGPELLVQFQDESVVDDSQLPKDRFSAERLKGVDSTLKIQPAELGDSAMYLCASSSPGTAEETQYFGPGTRLLVL.

CDR3 region: CASTPERASTDTQYF. The DNA of the CDR3 is TGTGCCAGTACCCCAGAGCGGGCGAGCACAGATACGCAGTATTTT. The V and J genes are TRBV19 and TRBJ2-3, with a weak D call TRBD2 (6 bases). V gave up 7 bases and J gave up 0 bases, with 14 bases separating them. This CDR3 region has 15 residues. Germline CDR1 reads LNHDA; CDR2 reads SQIVND (reference sequence).

The chain couples TRBV6-5 to TRBJ2-7, with TRBD2 matching over 8 bases. The CDR3 loop spans 14 amino acids. Per the germline V gene, CDR1 is MNHEY and CDR2 is SVGAGI. V lost 8 bases, J lost 2 bases, and 8 bases stayed unmatched. CDR3 protein: CASGKQREPYEQYF. Written as DNA, the CDR3 is TGTGCCAGCGGAAAACAGCGGGAGCCCTACGAGCAGTACTTC.

The rearrangement links TRBV7-2 to TRBJ2-3; TRBD1 matches at 7 bases. The CDR3 loop spans 15 amino acids. V lost 6 bases and J lost 2; bases outside the gene matches: 8. In germline, CDR1 is SGHTA, CDR2 FQGNSA. CDR3 nucleotide sequence: TGTGCCAGCAGACAAATGGGACAGAACACAGATACGCAGTATTTT. Protein: CASRQMGQNTDTQYF. Supplemented by reference TRBV7-2 and TRBJ2-3, the full variable domain reads GAGVSQSPSNKVTEKGKDVELRCDPISGHTALYWYRQSLGQGLEFLIYFQGNSAPDKSGLPSDRFSAERTGGSVSTLTIQRTQQEDSAVYLCASRQMGQNTDTQYFGPGTRLTVL.

This chain links TRBV7-9 with TRBJ1-3; D remains unclear. CDR1 and CDR2 from the germline V gene are SEHNR and FQNEAQ (reference sequence). V shed 5 bases and J shed 0 bases, with 11 bases lying between them. The CDR3 spans 15 residues. The CDR3 protein is CASSIQADSGNTIYF. In DNA, the CDR3 is TGTGCCAGCAGCATCCAGGCCGACTCTGGAAACACCATATATTTT.

The rearrangement uses TRBV2 and TRBJ1-1; tentatively, D is TRBD1 (5 bases). The germline CDR1 and CDR2 sequences are SNHLY and FYNNEI. Trimming left V 6 bases short and J 4 bases short, with 18 bases between. CDR3 length: 15 residues. CDR3 amino acids: CASRAHPQGATEAFF. For the CDR3, the DNA is TGTGCCAGCAGAGCACACCCTCAGGGAGCCACTGAAGCTTTCTTT.

The chain combines TRBV4-3 with TRBJ2-6; D is ambiguous. Germline V lookup: CDR1 LGHNA, CDR2 YSLEER. CDR3 length equals 17 residues. V was pared by 1 base and J by 1 base, with 11 bases between. This CDR3 reads CASSQARPTSGANVLTF. CDR3 nucleotide sequence: TGCGCCAGCAGCCAAGCGCGGCCAACGTCTGGGGCCAACGTCCTGACTTTC.

This clone was recorded once. The V gene is TRBV6-1, the J gene TRBJ2-1; 10 nucleotides match TRBD2. V trimming: 7 bases; J trimming: 8 bases; junction bases outside the gene matches: 5. The CDR3 extends over 13 amino acids. Germline V gives CDR1 MNHNS, CDR2 SASEGT. The CDR3 loop reads CASTKRGGDEQFF. CDR3 coding DNA: TGTGCCAGCACTAAGCGGGGGGGTGATGAGCAGTTCTTC.